This T cell receptor beta chain was sequenced during a study of T cell responses to AZD1222 COVID-19 vaccine. Study information: Second doses that came at about 4 or about 12 weeks were put together. Findings and limits, study-wide: Per reports, nearly half of all spike-specific TCRs target regions that are unmutated in variants. Donors in the cohort were predominantly white British and more often female, and clonal diversity was possibly underestimated. The study sampled repertoires only after the peak T cell response.

Concerning this clone itself: The antigen is not known.

The table came from immunoSEQ multiplex PCR; TCRdb's copy has only in-frame clones and leaves some out. The table lists 85,000 to 90,000 clones, roughly nine tenths of them singletons, with about 2.2% in the top ten. V lost 3 bases to trimming and J lost 5 bases, with 11 bases between them. The CDR3 length is 13 residues. The germline V gene encodes CDR1 KGHSH and CDR2 LQKENI. This specimen consisted of peripheral blood, obtained on day 0 of AZD1222 vaccination. The chain recombines TRBV18 with TRBJ2-7, with a possible D match to TRBD2 (5 bases). The TCR was taken from an adult in good health. The CDR3 bases are TGTGCCAGCTCACCGGGCAGCGGCGACGAGCAGTACTTC. The encoded protein is CASSPGSGDEQYF.